The sequence of this T cell receptor (beta chain) was determined in a study of T cell changes during pregnancy in multiple sclerosis. Here immunoSEQ multiplex PCR was the method, and the copy in TCRdb shows in-frame clones only, minus some. The sample includes some 54,000 clones, roughly 94% of them seen just once. Germline-derived CDR1 and CDR2 are SGHTA and FQGNSA. The CDR3 totals 17 residues. J gave up 2 bases and V 4 bases, and 13 bases lay outside the gene matches. This TCR was sampled from a female donor with multiple sclerosis, enrolled in a pregnancy study. The chain combines TRBV7-2 with TRBJ2-7, with 8 bases aligning to TRBD1. The material sequenced was CD8+ T cells from peripheral blood mononuclear cells, taken in the third trimester of pregnancy. In nucleotides, the CDR3 is TGTGCCAGCAGCTCCCCACTGGAGGGACAGGATCCCTACGAGCAGTACTTC. Protein: CASSSPLEGQDPYEQYF.